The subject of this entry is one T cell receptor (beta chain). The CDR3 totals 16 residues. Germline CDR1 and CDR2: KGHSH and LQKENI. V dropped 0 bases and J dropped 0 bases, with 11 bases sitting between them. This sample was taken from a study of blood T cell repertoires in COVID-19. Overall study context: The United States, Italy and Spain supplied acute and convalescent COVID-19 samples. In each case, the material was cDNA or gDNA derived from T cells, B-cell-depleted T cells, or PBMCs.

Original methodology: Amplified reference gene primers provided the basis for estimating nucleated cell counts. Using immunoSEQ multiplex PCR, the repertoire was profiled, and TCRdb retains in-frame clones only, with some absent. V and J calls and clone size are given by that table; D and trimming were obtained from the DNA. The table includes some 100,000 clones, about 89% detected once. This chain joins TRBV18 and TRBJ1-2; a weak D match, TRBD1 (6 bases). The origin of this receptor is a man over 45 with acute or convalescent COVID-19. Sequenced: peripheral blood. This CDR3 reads CASSPPVTGPNYGYTF. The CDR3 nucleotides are TGTGCCAGCTCACCACCCGTGACAGGACCTAACTATGGCTACACCTTC.